Listed below are T cell receptor beta chains from one sample, sequenced in a study of a mutant IDH1 vaccine in newly diagnosed glioma. These receptors' antigens are unknown. Method: immunoSEQ multiplex PCR; TCRdb's copy keeps in-frame clones and lacks some. The repertoire holds 69,000 or so clones, more than 75% seen once, with 2% to 2.5% in the top ten. The sample here was PBMCs, taken from a glioma patient whose treatment included an IDH1 peptide vaccine. The receptors were gathered from a man aged 25 to 40 with glioma. Each CDR3 is given with its conserved first and last residue. The order of the fields is V gene, J gene, D gene, clone size, CDR3 protein, CDR3 DNA. A D gene is named only where the DNA matches it firmly. Size is stated for part of the rows, as once, few or many counts, or as a class when the clone is expanded.

>TRBV28|TRBJ1-2|.|.
CASSNPGGRGYTF
TGTGCCAGCAGTAACCCCGGGGGGCGAGGCTACACCTTC
>TRBV2|TRBJ2-5|.|.
CASSWVPETQYF
TGTGCCAGCAGTTGGGTTCCGGAGACCCAGTACTTC
>TRBV21-1|TRBJ2-5|.|.
CASSKTPEETQYF
TGTGCCAGCAGCAAAACCCCGGAAGAGACCCAGTACTTC
>TRBV5-1|TRBJ1-2|TRBD1|.
CASSSTGGYGYTF
TGCGCCAGCAGCTCGACAGGGGGCTATGGCTACACCTTC
>TRBV6-5|TRBJ2-5|TRBD1|.
CASRADRAETQYF
TGTGCCAGCAGGGCCGACAGGGCTGAGACCCAGTACTTC
>TRBV6-6|TRBJ2-7|TRBD2|.
CASGGGAYEQYF
TGTGCCAGCGGCGGGGGGGCCTACGAGCAGTACTTC
>TRBV27|TRBJ2-4|TRBD2|once
CASSPSTSEAKNIQYF
TGTGCCAGCAGTCCCAGCACTAGCGAAGCCAAAAACATTCAGTACTTC
>TRBV5-1|TRBJ1-1|.|.
CASSPEGGTGKKAFF
TGCGCCAGCAGCCCGGAGGGTGGGACGGGAAAGAAAGCTTTCTTT
>TRBV7-2|TRBJ2-7|.|.
CASSSPGRPYEQYF
TGTGCCAGCAGCTCTCCGGGACGGCCCTACGAGCAGTACTTC
>TRBV10-3|TRBJ2-3|.|.
CAISGLNLTDTQYF
TGTGCCATCAGTGGACTCAACCTCACAGATACGCAGTATTTT
>TRBV5-1|TRBJ1-5|.|.
CASSLGGLDNQPQHF
TGCGCCAGCAGCTTGGGGGGACTAGACAATCAGCCCCAGCATTTT
>TRBV5-1|TRBJ1-6|TRBD1|few
CASSLSGGGGNSPLHF
TGCGCCAGCAGCCTATCGGGAGGGGGCGGTAATTCACCCCTCCACTTT
>TRBV4-2|TRBJ1-6|.|.
CASSQARSSPLHF
TGTGCCAGCAGCCAGGCTAGATCTTCACCCCTCCACTTT
>TRBV27|TRBJ2-7|.|.
CATKWDRLSYEQYF
TGTGCCACCAAATGGGACCGTCTCTCCTACGAGCAGTACTTC
>TRBV5-5|TRBJ1-1|TRBD1|.
CASSLWTGKKGAFF
TGTGCCAGCAGCTTGTGGACAGGGAAAAAAGGGGCTTTCTTT
>TRBV5-4|TRBJ2-3|.|.
CASSLAGGIRTDTQYF
TGTGCCAGCAGCTTGGCGGGGGGCATTCGCACAGATACGCAGTATTTT
>TRBV1|TRBJ2-2|.|few
CTSTPGLAGRMSGELFF
TGCACCAGCACCCCCGGACTAGCGGGCCGAATGAGCGGGGAGCTGTTTTTT
>TRBV4-2|TRBJ2-7|TRBD1|once
CASSHPGQGAFYEQYF
TGTGCCAGCAGCCACCCGGGACAGGGGGCTTTCTACGAGCAGTACTTC
>TRBV2|TRBJ2-5|TRBD1|few
CASQGAEAQYF
TGTGCCAGCCAGGGGGCAGAGGCCCAGTACTTC
>TRBV7-6|TRBJ2-7|.|.
CASSLGANYLLYEQYF
TGTGCCAGCAGCTTAGGCGCGAATTACCTCCTCTACGAGCAGTACTTC
>TRBV28|TRBJ1-1|.|.
CASSLRTVNTEAFF
TGTGCCAGCAGTTTAAGGACCGTGAACACTGAAGCTTTCTTT
>TRBV19|TRBJ1-2|TRBD1|.
CASIPTGGRGYTF
TGTGCCAGTATCCCGACAGGGGGCCGTGGCTACACCTTC
>TRBV5-1|TRBJ2-1|.|.
CASFAGQKQFF
TGCGCCAGCTTCGCGGGGCAGAAGCAGTTCTTC
>TRBV9|TRBJ2-5|TRBD2|.
CASSPGGWQETQYF
TGTGCCAGCAGCCCGGGAGGATGGCAAGAGACCCAGTACTTC
>TRBV5-1|TRBJ1-5|.|.
CASSPDARDSNQPQHF
TGCGCCAGCAGCCCGGACGCGAGGGATAGCAATCAGCCCCAGCATTTT
>TRBV9|TRBJ1-1|TRBD1|few
CASRGQGGMLNTEAFF
TGTGCCAGCAGGGGACAGGGGGGCATGCTGAACACTGAAGCTTTCTTT
>TRBV4-2|TRBJ1-4|.|.
CASTPTDATNEKLFF
TGTGCCAGCACCCCGACAGATGCAACTAATGAAAAACTGTTTTTT
>TRBV7-9|TRBJ2-4|.|.
CASSLPDNIQYF
TGTGCCAGCAGCTTGCCGGACAACATTCAGTACTTC
>TRBV28|TRBJ2-7|.|once
CASSGTYEQYF
TGTGCCAGCAGCGGGACGTACGAGCAGTACTTC
>TRBV29-1|TRBJ2-5|TRBD2|.
CSARTGTTQETQYF
TGCAGCGCTAGGACCGGGACTACCCAAGAGACCCAGTACTTC
>TRBV15|TRBJ2-1|TRBD2|.
CATSRDLAAGGMNEQFF
TGTGCCACCAGCAGAGATCTGGCGGCGGGGGGCATGAATGAGCAGTTCTTC
>TRBV2|TRBJ2-3|.|.
CASSDGSLGGDTQYF
TGTGCCAGCAGTGACGGGAGCTTGGGGGGAGATACGCAGTATTTT
>TRBV14|TRBJ2-3|.|.
CASSKFTVGDTQYF
TGTGCCAGCAGCAAATTCACGGTAGGAGATACGCAGTATTTT
>TRBV7-6|TRBJ2-2|TRBD1|.
CASSLEGGRELFF
TGTGCCAGCAGCTTAGAAGGGGGCCGGGAGCTGTTTTTT
>TRBV5-6|TRBJ1-4|.|.
CASSFRGEKLFF
TGTGCCAGCAGCTTTCGGGGCGAAAAACTGTTTTTT
>TRBV13|TRBJ2-2|.|.
CASSPRPPGELFF
TGTGCCAGCAGCCCGCGTCCCCCCGGGGAGCTGTTTTTT
>TRBV7-2|TRBJ2-3|TRBD1|.
CASSTGTADTQYF
TGTGCCAGCAGCACCGGGACAGCAGATACGCAGTATTTT
>TRBV28|TRBJ2-7|.|.
CASITPGRTYEQYF
TGTGCCAGCATTACCCCAGGCAGGACCTACGAGCAGTACTTC
>TRBV19|TRBJ1-1|.|.
CASSIEDPLQVNTEAFF
TGTGCCAGTAGTATTGAGGATCCACTCCAAGTGAACACTGAAGCTTTCTTT
>TRBV18|TRBJ1-2|TRBD1|.
CASSPLPTLQGAGGYTF
TGTGCCAGCTCACCTTTACCCACCCTACAGGGGGCGGGTGGCTACACCTTC
>TRBV19|TRBJ2-1|TRBD2|.
CASRTSGFYNEQFF
TGTGCCAGTAGGACTAGCGGCTTCTACAATGAGCAGTTCTTC
>TRBV15|TRBJ2-5|.|.
CATSGVGEGPKEETQYF
TGTGCCACCAGCGGCGTGGGCGAGGGGCCCAAAGAGGAGACCCAGTACTTC
>TRBV6-5|TRBJ1-1|.|.
CASSFGNTEAFF
TGTGCCAGCAGTTTCGGGAACACTGAAGCTTTCTTT
>TRBV19|TRBJ2-3|TRBD1|.
CASSARDRGTDTQYF
TGTGCCAGTAGTGCCCGGGACAGGGGCACAGATACGCAGTATTTT
>TRBV4-2|TRBJ1-1|TRBD1|.
CASSHLGTGERYTEAFF
TGTGCCAGCAGCCATTTAGGGACAGGGGAGAGATACACTGAAGCTTTCTTT
>TRBV7-9|TRBJ2-3|.|.
CASSLDRDSTDTQYF
TGTGCCAGCAGCTTAGATCGGGACAGCACAGATACGCAGTATTTT
>TRBV7-6|TRBJ2-5|TRBD2|.
CASSLAASGGRGQYF
TGTGCCAGCAGCTTGGCGGCTAGCGGGGGGCGGGGCCAGTACTTC
>TRBV19|TRBJ1-1|.|.
CASSILQNTEAFF
TGTGCCAGTAGTATTCTACAGAACACTGAAGCTTTCTTT
>TRBV7-6|TRBJ2-5|.|.
CASSLDQGRGQSQETQYF
TGTGCCAGCAGCTTAGACCAGGGGAGGGGTCAGTCCCAAGAGACCCAGTACTTC
>TRBV7-9|TRBJ1-2|TRBD1|few
CASSRGQSYYGYTF
TGTGCCAGCAGCCGGGGACAGTCGTACTATGGCTACACCTTC
>TRBV2|TRBJ2-7|.|once
CASRKEAGPGEQYF
TGTGCCAGCAGAAAAGAGGCAGGACCAGGCGAGCAGTACTTC
>TRBV6-6|TRBJ1-2|.|.
CASSETSNYGYTF
TGTGCCAGCAGTGAGACTTCTAACTATGGCTACACCTTC
>TRBV5-1|TRBJ2-3|TRBD2|.
CASSLRLADSTDTQYF
TGCGCCAGCAGCTTGAGGCTAGCGGATAGCACAGATACGCAGTATTTT
>TRBV4-3|TRBJ2-7|.|.
CASSQDLQGFSYEQYF
TGCGCCAGCAGCCAAGATCTTCAGGGATTCTCCTACGAGCAGTACTTC